This T cell receptor (beta chain) was identified in a study of spatial heterogeneity in lung cancer. Points from the study as a whole: Tumor mutation counts were tracked by expanded intratumoral alpha and beta TCR counts.

As for time point: sample taken at primary tumor resection. Concerning this clonotype: The antigen is undetermined.

V lost 5 bases to trimming and J lost 2 bases, with 13 bases between them. This CDR3 has 14 amino acids. Germline CDR1 MNHEY, CDR2 SMNVEV (reference sequence). TCRdb itself ran the 5' RACE reads through MiXCR, one entry per CDR3 protein. The sample carries 7,500 to 8,000 distinct CDR3 sequences, 5.5% to 8% recorded once. The clonotype was recovered from a female donor with early-stage non-small cell lung cancer. The input for sequencing was lung tumor tissue, taken at surgery. The chain carries TRBV27 and TRBJ2-7, with D possibly being TRBD1 or TRBD2 (6 bases each). The CDR3 sequence is CASSTVGGPYEQYF. CDR3 DNA: TGTGCCAGCAGTACCGTAGGGGGGCCCTACGAGCAGTACTTC.